The text below deals with one T cell receptor (beta chain). Its cognate antigen is unknown. The junction departs from the called germline gene at one end, perhaps through a read error. This specimen comes from a study of beta chain features in type 1 diabetes. Findings of the study overall: A closer apparent resemblance between naive, central memory and Treg TCRB repertoires was seen in patients than in healthy donors.

Germline assignment: CDR1 SNHLY and CDR2 FYNNEI. CDR3 length: 12 residues. Expressed TCRB transcripts were sequenced because the entire RNA isolate underwent reverse transcription. Profiled with immunoSEQ multiplex PCR; TCRdb holds only in-frame clones, not every one. The sample includes 390,000 or so clones, approximately 15% of them seen just once. One heparinised draw, averaging roughly 0.12 L, was taken per donor. Sequenced sample: naive CD4+ T cells from blood. The rearrangement links TRBV2 to TRBJ2-7, with unresolved D. This receptor was identified in a man between 25 and 39 years old in good health. The CDR3 here is CASSEALSSRAF. CDR3 nucleotides: TGTGCCAGCAGTGAAGCGCTTAGCAGTCGTGCCTTC.